The 27 T cell receptor beta chains presented below share a single source sample, sequenced in a study of blood T cell repertoires in COVID-19. The method was immunoSEQ multiplex PCR; TCRdb's version includes in-frame clones alone and lacks a portion of them. The sample includes 150,000 or so clones, approximately 82% of them seen just once. The sequenced sample consisted of peripheral blood. These receptors all come from a human donor with acute or convalescent COVID-19. The donor label of this sample is uncertain.

V and J are TRBV30 and TRBJ1-4, with D tentatively TRBD1 (5 bases). Per the germline V gene, CDR1 is GTSNPN and CDR2 is SVGIG (reference sequence). This CDR3 spans 15 amino acids. The germline V and J ends were trimmed by 0 bases and 6 bases, with 14 bases remaining between them. In DNA form, the CDR3 reads TGTGCCTGGAGTGTACTTGGTCGGGGGGATGAAAAACTGTTTTTT. Its translation: CAWSVLGRGDEKLFF.

The J gene is TRBJ1-1, the V gene TRBV5-4, with TRBD1 identical over 12 bases. The CDR3 runs to 17 residues. The V segment lost 5 bases and the J segment 3 bases; nucleotides outside the gene matches: 11. Germline CDR1 is SGHNT and CDR2 is YYREEE (reference sequence). CDR3 nucleotides: TGTGCCAGCAGAACCGGGACAGGGGGCGTTTCGGACACTGAAGCTTTCTTT. It translates to CASRTGTGGVSDTEAFF.

This sequence joins TRBV29-1 and TRBJ1-1, with a tentative D call TRBD1 (6 bases). CDR1 is SQVTM, CDR2 ANQGSEA, per germline. CDR3 size: 13 residues. Trimming shortened V by 4 bases and J by 5 bases, and 14 bases separated the two germline ends. The CDR3 sequence is CSVGNNRETEAFF. CDR3 sequence (DNA): TGCAGCGTTGGAAACAACAGGGAGACTGAAGCTTTCTTT.

The chain is built from TRBV27 and TRBJ1-2; no definite D call. The germline gives CDR1 MNHEY, CDR2 SMNVEV (reference sequence). The CDR3 contains 13 residues. V lost 0 bases, J lost 3 bases, and 5 bases lay in between. In DNA, the CDR3 is TGTGCCAGCAGTTTATCGGCGGACTATGGCTACACCTTC. The encoded protein is CASSLSADYGYTF.

The chain combines TRBV5-1 with TRBJ1-1, with 7 bases matching TRBD1. This CDR3 contains 14 residues. The germline V gene encodes CDR1 SGHRS and CDR2 YFSETQ. Trimming at V came to 6 bases and at J to 3 bases, leaving 8 bases not matched to a gene. The CDR3 sequence: CASKRAGGYTEAFF. CDR3 coding DNA: TGCGCCAGCAAGAGGGCAGGGGGGTACACTGAAGCTTTCTTT.

CDR3 region: CATSETGGGTDTQYF. Here the CDR3 DNA reads TGTGCCACCAGTGAAACAGGGGGAGGTACAGATACGCAGTATTTT. The rearrangement links TRBV24-1 to TRBJ2-3, with TRBD1 matching over 8 bases. Germline CDR1 and CDR2: KGHDR and SFDVKD. The CDR3 is made up of 15 amino acids. The V segment lost 4 bases and the J segment 3 bases; nucleotides outside the gene matches: 5.

The V gene is TRBV18, the J gene TRBJ2-1; D gene ambiguous. Deletions cut 3 bases from V and 8 bases from J, with 23 bases between. Germline V gene sequence: CDR1 KGHSH, CDR2 LQKENI. The CDR3 is 17 amino acids. In DNA form, the CDR3 reads TGTGCCAGCTCACCGCCCCCCCCACGACGAGGAGCCGATGAGCAGTTCTTC. This encodes CASSPPPPRRGADEQFF.

The rearrangement uses TRBV6-5 and TRBJ1-1, with 8 nucleotides matching TRBD1. Trimming removed 10 bases from V and 0 bases from J; junction bases left unmatched: 7. CDR1 MNHEY and CDR2 SVGAGI come from the germline V gene. The CDR3 loop spans 14 amino acids. The CDR3 region has the DNA TGTGCCACCGAGACAGGGGCTATGAACACTGAAGCTTTCTTT. Amino acid sequence: CATETGAMNTEAFF.

CDR3 sequence: CASSLEVISYNEQFF. The CDR3, as DNA: TGTGCCAGCAGCCTTGAGGTGATCTCCTACAATGAGCAGTTCTTC. The chain recombines TRBV7-2 with TRBJ2-1, with D hard to call. The V gene's germline CDR1 is SGHTA and CDR2 FQGNSA. The CDR3 totals 15 residues. V was pared by 5 bases and J by 0 bases, with 11 bases between.

The chain links TRBV7-8 to TRBJ2-3, with D maybe TRBD2 (5 bases). V dropped 1 base and J dropped 7 bases, with 15 bases sitting between them. Looked up from germline, CDR1 is SGHVS and CDR2 is FQNEAQ. This CDR3 has 15 residues. The CDR3 DNA follows: TGTGCCAGCAGCTTAGGACGGGGAAGTACATATACGCAGTATTTT. Its translation: CASSLGRGSTYTQYF.

The chain links TRBV11-2 to TRBJ1-6, with D possibly matching TRBD1 (5 bases). Germline V gene data show CDR1 as SGHAT and CDR2 as FQNNGV. Trimming took off 0 bases at V and 1 base at J, with 19 bases between the two ends. CDR3 length equals 20 residues. This CDR3 is CASSLDLPRGGASYNSPLHF. For the CDR3, the DNA is TGTGCCAGCAGCTTAGATCTTCCCCGCGGGGGAGCGTCCTATAATTCACCCCTCCACTTT.

The chain links TRBV15 to TRBJ1-6; D unresolved. In germline, CDR1 is LNHNV, CDR2 YYDKDF (reference sequence). The CDR3 spans 15 residues. With 1 base removed from V and 8 bases from J, the gap between germline ends came to 12 bases. CDR3 loop: CATSRGNGGDSPLHF. CDR3 sequence (DNA): TGTGCCACCAGCAGAGGGAACGGCGGGGATTCACCCCTCCACTTT.

CDR3 region: CAISESSARGIVDTQYF. The CDR3, as DNA: TGTGCCATCAGTGAGTCGAGTGCGCGGGGGATCGTAGATACGCAGTATTTT. The gene calls are TRBV10-3 and TRBJ2-3; TRBD2 matches at 7 bases. The CDR3 consists of 17 residues. After removal of 0 bases from V and 5 bases from J, the junction contained 11 bases not matched to a gene. Germline V gene lookup returns CDR1 ENHRY and CDR2 SYGVKD.

The rearrangement joins TRBV5-5 to TRBJ2-5; maybe TRBD2 (6 bases). V lost 3 bases to trimming and J lost 0 bases, with 12 bases between them. The CDR3 has 15 residues. Germline V gene sequence: CDR1 SGHKS, CDR2 YYEKEE (reference sequence). The chain's CDR3 is CASSSLRTNQETQYF. CDR3 DNA: TGTGCCAGCAGCTCGCTGAGGACTAACCAAGAGACCCAGTACTTC.

The rearrangement joins TRBV18 to TRBJ2-7; possibly TRBD1 for D (6 bases). The CDR3 length is 12 residues. Germline loops: CDR1 KGHSH, CDR2 LQKENI. V was clipped by 4 bases and J by 6 bases, with 10 bases between them. The CDR3, as DNA: TGTGCCAGCTCACTACAGGGCTCCGAGCAGTACTTC. Translated, it gives CASSLQGSEQYF.

This chain joins TRBV7-2 and TRBJ1-3; 8 bases map to TRBD1. The CDR3 is 15 residues long. The J segment lost 4 bases and the V segment lost 5 bases, leaving 7 bases of the junction unmatched. Germline CDR1 SGHTA, CDR2 FQGNSA. The CDR3 coding sequence is TGTGCCAGCAGCGATACAGGGGGGAGGGGAAACACCATATATTTT. Translation: CASSDTGGRGNTIYF.

V gene TRBV29-1 combines with J gene TRBJ1-5; TRBD1 is a possible D gene (6 bases). Trimming removed 4 bases from V and 1 base from J, with 8 bases in between. From germline, CDR1 is SQVTM and CDR2 ANQGSEA. This CDR3 spans 13 amino acids. The CDR3 loop is CSVGGGSNQPQHF. CDR3 DNA sequence: TGCAGCGTTGGGGGGGGCAGCAATCAGCCCCAGCATTTT.

The V call is TRBV6-5, the J call TRBJ1-2; 10 nucleotides match TRBD1. CDR3 length: 14 amino acids. CDR1 and CDR2 (germline): MNHEY, SVGAGI. After removal of 7 bases from V and 8 bases from J, the junction contained 10 bases not matched to a gene. The CDR3 loop is CASTWTGGNGGYTF. In DNA form, the CDR3 reads TGTGCCAGCACCTGGACAGGGGGTAATGGGGGCTACACCTTC.

This rearrangement joins TRBV7-8 to TRBJ2-3, with D possibly TRBD2 on 6 matching bases. There are 18 residues in the CDR3. Trimming shortened V by 5 bases and J by 2 bases, and 23 bases separated the two germline ends. The germline gives CDR1 SGHVS, CDR2 FQNEAQ. This chain's CDR3 is CASSRPGGAGFFTDTQYF. The CDR3 nucleotides read TGTGCCAGCAGCCGGCCCGGAGGGGCGGGGTTTTTCACAGATACGCAGTATTTT.

The V gene is TRBV29-1, the J gene TRBJ1-3, with D perhaps TRBD1 (5 bases). Trimming stripped 4 bases from V and 4 bases from J, with 11 bases between. The CDR3 is 13 residues long. The V gene's germline CDR1 is SQVTM and CDR2 ANQGSEA. For the CDR3, the DNA is TGCAGCGTTGTTACAGGCCCCGGAAACACCATATATTTT. It specifies CSVVTGPGNTIYF.

CDR3 coding DNA: TGTGCCAGCATGCGGGACAGTGACGAGACCCAGTACTTC. This encodes CASMRDSDETQYF. The chain carries TRBV2 and TRBJ2-5, with a weak D call TRBD1 (7 bases). The germline V and J ends were trimmed by 7 bases and 5 bases, with 14 bases remaining between them. This CDR3 region has 13 residues. The germline CDR1 and CDR2 sequences are SNHLY and FYNNEI.

The chain carries TRBV7-3 and TRBJ2-1; 11 bases line up with TRBD2. The CDR3 extends over 18 amino acids. V was pared by 0 bases and J by 3 bases, with 7 bases of the junction left unmatched. Germline lookup yields CDR1 SGHTA and CDR2 FQGTGA. CDR3 nucleotides: TGTGCCAGCAGCTTAACGGTTTCTAGCGGGGGGAACTACAATGAGCAGTTCTTC. Protein: CASSLTVSSGGNYNEQFF.

The chain combines TRBV25-1 with TRBJ2-7; 9 bases are shared with TRBD1. The length of the CDR3 is 13 residues. After removal of 10 bases from V and 9 bases from J, the junction contained 13 bases not matched to a gene. The germline V gene has CDR1 MGHDK and CDR2 SYGVNS. The DNA for the CDR3 is TGTGCCACCCAGACGGGACAGGGTGGAAGGCAGTACTTC. It encodes CATQTGQGGRQYF.

This clone came up once. CDR3 amino acids: CASSMEQGRTSYGYTF. The CDR3 region has the DNA TGTGCCAGCAGCATGGAACAGGGGAGAACTTCCTATGGCTACACCTTC. The chain recombines TRBV7-2 with TRBJ1-2; TRBD1 aligns across 7 bases. Unmatched junction bases numbered 13, after V lost 5 bases and J lost 4 bases. Germline-derived CDR1 and CDR2 are SGHTA and FQGNSA. This CDR3 is 16 amino acids long.

This chain uses TRBV29-1 with TRBJ1-5; 10 bases match TRBD1. The CDR3 length is 16 residues. Germline CDR1 is SQVTM and CDR2 is ANQGSEA. The trim removed 5 bases at V and 6 bases at J, leaving 13 bases unmatched. DNA of the CDR3: TGCAGCGTTACTTACACCGGGACAGGGGAAAGTCAGCCCCAGCATTTT. Residues: CSVTYTGTGESQPQHF.

This clone was detected once. This CDR3 reads CASSFRAGDYNEQFF. In DNA form, the CDR3 reads TGTGCCAGCAGCTTTAGAGCGGGTGACTACAATGAGCAGTTCTTC. This chain joins TRBV7-2 and TRBJ2-1, with a possible D match to TRBD2 (6 bases). Germline V gene data show CDR1 as SGHTA and CDR2 as FQGNSA. V dropped 3 bases and J dropped 3 bases, with 12 bases sitting between them. The CDR3 runs 15 residues.

This clone was observed a few times. This sequence joins TRBV2 and TRBJ1-1; no definite D call. The V and J ends lost 7 bases and 2 bases respectively, with 11 bases between them. The CDR3 has 13 amino acids. CDR1 SNHLY and CDR2 FYNNEI come from the germline V gene. CDR3 loop: CASTPVLNTEAFF. Written as DNA, the CDR3 is TGTGCCAGCACCCCCGTCCTCAACACTGAAGCTTTCTTT.